The present entry profiles one TCR beta chain with its context. Its antigen is unknown. CD45RO-negative cells were positively selected for CCR7, leaving out terminally differentiated effector memory CD45RA+ cells. The donor cohort consisted entirely of Caucasian adults residing in Nashville, Tennessee. TCRdb's copy holds only in-frame clones and misses some; the assay was immunoSEQ multiplex PCR. The sample records millions of clones, roughly 94% being singletons. This entry comes from a study of shared clonotypes between healthy human individuals. As for the study in general: Those who served as donors were a couple of women and three men between the ages of 18 and 49. CD4 naive and CD4 memory each took three plates per donor, while CD8 naive took two and CD8 memory one.

The CDR3 contains 13 residues. Trimming cost V 6 bases and J 3 bases, with 12 bases left between them. CDR1 LNHDA and CDR2 SQIVND come from the germline V gene (reference sequence). Overall study findings and caveats: Larger estimated richness was generally seen in naive subsets than in memory subsets.

Source material: naive CD8+ T cells sorted from blood. This receptor was identified in a man aged 18 to 35 in good health. The V gene is TRBV19, the J gene TRBJ2-7; no clear D. The CDR3 DNA sequence: TGTGCCAGTAGAGCCGCGGTAATCTACGAGCAGTACTTC. Its protein is CASRAAVIYEQYF.